This is a list of T cell receptor beta chains from one sample in a study of CD8 T cells in ankylosing spondylitis. From the 5' RACE reads, TCRdb called clonotypes with MiXCR, one entry per CDR3 protein. This table holds tens of thousands of distinct CDR3 sequences, around 30% found once. Sequencing was carried out using blood, either unsorted or a sorted T cell fraction (not recorded which). These receptors were collected from a male donor with ankylosing spondylitis or in good health (not recorded which). CDR3s include the opening cysteine and the closing phenylalanine or tryptophan. Expanded clones get a size class; other rows say once, few or many, or leave the size out.

J gene: TRBJ2-3; clone size: .; V gene: TRBV5-5; CDR3 protein: CASSLAIGRSTDTQYF
J gene: TRBJ1-3; clone size: .; V gene: TRBV5-1; CDR3 protein: CASSSGLGGNTIYF
J gene: TRBJ2-3; clone size: few; V gene: TRBV5-1; CDR3 protein: CASSPDNTDTQYF
J gene: TRBJ2-7; clone size: .; V gene: TRBV29-1; CDR3 protein: CSVGGLAGGLRTYEQYF
J gene: TRBJ2-1; clone size: few; V gene: TRBV20-1; CDR3 protein: CSAPPFTSGGAGEQFF
J gene: TRBJ2-3; clone size: few; V gene: TRBV20-1; CDR3 protein: CSARIPDGTDTQYF
J gene: TRBJ2-1; clone size: .; V gene: TRBV29-1; CDR3 protein: CSVRLAGGVDEQFF
J gene: TRBJ2-7; clone size: .; V gene: TRBV20-1; CDR3 protein: CSARDPKTGRDYEQYF
J gene: TRBJ2-3; clone size: few; V gene: TRBV10-3; CDR3 protein: CAISEPSDTQYF
J gene: TRBJ1-6; clone size: few; V gene: TRBV4-1; CDR3 protein: CASSQATGMNSPLHF
J gene: TRBJ2-4; clone size: few; V gene: TRBV20-1; CDR3 protein: CSARASSGLAYKNIQYF
J gene: TRBJ1-1; clone size: few; V gene: TRBV7-6; CDR3 protein: CASSNTDGPNTEAFF
J gene: TRBJ1-2; clone size: .; V gene: TRBV27; CDR3 protein: CASSFGRMPRGYTF
J gene: TRBJ2-7; clone size: .; V gene: TRBV4-2; CDR3 protein: CASSQGTSGERVEQYF
J gene: TRBJ1-2; clone size: few; V gene: TRBV3-1; CDR3 protein: CASSQEGAGGVYGYTF
J gene: TRBJ2-3; clone size: .; V gene: TRBV7-2; CDR3 protein: CASSFRPGDLTDTQYF
J gene: TRBJ2-2; clone size: .; V gene: TRBV5-1; CDR3 protein: CASSLEASSGGTGELFF
J gene: TRBJ1-6; clone size: .; V gene: TRBV19; CDR3 protein: CASSYDRRDSPLHF
J gene: TRBJ2-1; clone size: few; V gene: TRBV20-1; CDR3 protein: CSARLGSGSGNEQFF
J gene: TRBJ1-6; clone size: .; V gene: TRBV2; CDR3 protein: CASSHGIRDRVNSPLHF
J gene: TRBJ1-1; clone size: .; V gene: TRBV29-1; CDR3 protein: CSVRNTEAFF
J gene: TRBJ2-2; clone size: few; V gene: TRBV20-1; CDR3 protein: CSAGGSGELFF
J gene: TRBJ2-1; clone size: once; V gene: TRBV12-3/TRBV12-4; CDR3 protein: CASSFRQGRNNEQFF
J gene: TRBJ2-3; clone size: .; V gene: TRBV7-3; CDR3 protein: CASSQPPEDTQYF
J gene: TRBJ2-3; clone size: few; V gene: TRBV10-3; CDR3 protein: CAISTPHTQYF
J gene: TRBJ2-2; clone size: .; V gene: TRBV9; CDR3 protein: CASSVAGSGELFF
J gene: TRBJ2-5; clone size: many; V gene: TRBV28; CDR3 protein: CASNPLGKGTQYF
J gene: TRBJ1-1; clone size: .; V gene: TRBV20-1; CDR3 protein: CSARAPLWTEAFF
J gene: TRBJ2-1; clone size: .; V gene: TRBV5-1; CDR3 protein: CASSFASFTNNEQFF
J gene: TRBJ1-1; clone size: few; V gene: TRBV5-1; CDR3 protein: CASMKMSRSTEAFF
J gene: TRBJ2-7; clone size: few; V gene: TRBV12-3/TRBV12-4; CDR3 protein: CASSLGLAGGEQYF
J gene: TRBJ2-3; clone size: .; V gene: TRBV18; CDR3 protein: CASSPIRQGRDTQYF
J gene: TRBJ1-1; clone size: few; V gene: TRBV7-2; CDR3 protein: CASSLAIQDTEAFF
J gene: TRBJ2-3; clone size: .; V gene: TRBV5-1; CDR3 protein: CASSLASVSTDTQYF
J gene: TRBJ2-2; clone size: .; V gene: TRBV10-3; CDR3 protein: CAISETSGNTGELFF
J gene: TRBJ2-5; clone size: .; V gene: TRBV24-1; CDR3 protein: CATSEPGAETQYF
J gene: TRBJ2-1; clone size: .; V gene: TRBV2; CDR3 protein: CASRFNRDGEQFF
J gene: TRBJ1-1; clone size: .; V gene: TRBV5-6; CDR3 protein: CASSFDFERGAFF
J gene: TRBJ1-1; clone size: .; V gene: TRBV18; CDR3 protein: CASSQGVDTEAFF
J gene: TRBJ2-2; clone size: .; V gene: TRBV18; CDR3 protein: CASSPPRGRTNTGELFF
J gene: TRBJ2-2; clone size: .; V gene: TRBV27; CDR3 protein: CASSFMGTANTGELFF
J gene: TRBJ1-5; clone size: once; V gene: TRBV7-9; CDR3 protein: CASSPPGSQPQHF
J gene: TRBJ2-1; clone size: .; V gene: TRBV5-1; CDR3 protein: CASSLTGYNEQFF
J gene: TRBJ2-3; clone size: .; V gene: TRBV5-4; CDR3 protein: CASSLKGATDTQYF
J gene: TRBJ2-7; clone size: .; V gene: TRBV7-2; CDR3 protein: CASSLPGQVYEQYF
J gene: TRBJ1-2; clone size: .; V gene: TRBV7-2; CDR3 protein: CASSLQSYGYTF
J gene: TRBJ1-2; clone size: .; V gene: TRBV9; CDR3 protein: CASSVDGYGYGYTF
J gene: TRBJ2-3; clone size: .; V gene: TRBV20-1; CDR3 protein: CSARDFDRGPVDTQYF
J gene: TRBJ2-1; clone size: few; V gene: TRBV9; CDR3 protein: CASSVGGSRYNEQFF
J gene: TRBJ2-1; clone size: many; V gene: TRBV20-1; CDR3 protein: CSGGLAGATEQFF
J gene: TRBJ1-5; clone size: .; V gene: TRBV18; CDR3 protein: CASSPDPSGNQPQHF
J gene: TRBJ1-4; clone size: .; V gene: TRBV5-1; CDR3 protein: CASSFLDPTNEKLFF
J gene: TRBJ2-3; clone size: few; V gene: TRBV6-1; CDR3 protein: CASSRGPNTDTQYF
J gene: TRBJ2-1; clone size: .; V gene: TRBV11-3; CDR3 protein: CASSPGRNEQFF
J gene: TRBJ1-1; clone size: .; V gene: TRBV6-1; CDR3 protein: CASSRGDPSTEAFF
J gene: TRBJ2-7; clone size: few; V gene: TRBV6-1; CDR3 protein: CASKALAGGPSYEQYF
J gene: TRBJ1-3; clone size: .; V gene: TRBV5-5; CDR3 protein: CASSSQGALAGNTIYF